The 11 T cell receptor beta chains given below trace back to one sample, sequenced in a study of blood T cell repertoires in COVID-19. The repertoire was sequenced with immunoSEQ multiplex PCR; TCRdb's copy has only in-frame clones and lacks some. The sample holds approximately 170,000 clones; roughly 80% are singletons and the top ten take roughly 2.6%. The specimen sequenced was peripheral blood. All receptors come from a human donor with acute or convalescent COVID-19. The donor label of this sample is uncertain.

J is TRBJ1-1 and V is TRBV5-1; 8 nucleotides line up with TRBD1. CDR1 is SGHRS, CDR2 YFSETQ, per germline. The CDR3 loop spans 15 amino acids. With V trimmed by 3 bases and J by 4 bases, 8 bases remained unmatched. The CDR3 here is CASSSSGGQATEAFF. The CDR3 DNA reads TGCGCCAGCAGCTCGTCAGGGGGACAGGCCACTGAAGCTTTCTTT.

The V call is TRBV5-1, the J call TRBJ2-2; the match to TRBD1 covers 11 bases. CDR1 and CDR2 from the germline V gene are SGHRS and YFSETQ. This CDR3 has 18 amino acids. Trimming removed 3 bases from V and 1 base from J; junction bases left unmatched: 8. DNA of the CDR3: TGCGCCAGCAGCTCTTCGGACAGGGGGCACAGGAACACCGGGGAGCTGTTTTTT. It specifies CASSSSDRGHRNTGELFF.

V is TRBV3-1 (or the pseudogene TRBV3-2) and J is TRBJ2-7; 14 nucleotides agree with TRBD2. The trim removed 1 base at V and 5 bases at J, leaving 10 bases unmatched. CDR3 length equals 18 residues. Germline-derived CDR1 and CDR2 are LGHDT and YNNKEL (reference sequence). The CDR3 bases are TGTGCCAGCAGCCAAGGATTGGGACTAGCGGGAGAAACCCACGAGCAGTACTTC. It codes for CASSQGLGLAGETHEQYF.

This clone was seen once. This sequence joins TRBV5-1 and TRBJ2-1; D is ambiguous. The V and J ends lost 1 base and 11 bases respectively, with 10 bases between them. Germline-derived CDR1 and CDR2 are SGHRS and YFSETQ. CDR3 length: 12 amino acids. The DNA for the CDR3 is TGCGCCAGCAGCTTGTTGGGCGCCCAGCAGTTCTTC. Residues: CASSLLGAQQFF. The complete variable domain, with remaining parts taken from reference TRBV5-1 and TRBJ2-1, reads KAGVTQTPRYLIKTRGQQVTLSCSPISGHRSVSWYQQTPGQGLQFLFEYFSETQRNKGNFPGRFSGRQFSNSRSEMNVSTLELGDSALYLCASSLLGAQQFFGPGTRLTVL.

The genes are TRBV28 and TRBJ1-4; 7 nucleotides align to TRBD1. The length of the CDR3 is 14 residues. With 7 bases clipped from V and 4 bases from J, the junction kept 6 bases outside the gene matches. Germline assignment: CDR1 MDHEN and CDR2 SYDVKM. The CDR3 coding sequence is TGTGCCAGCAACATACAGGGGATTAATGAAAAACTGTTTTTT. Its protein product is CASNIQGINEKLFF.

This chain uses TRBV28 with TRBJ2-7; 7 nucleotides align to TRBD2. After removal of 8 bases from V and 4 bases from J, the junction contained 11 bases not matched to a gene. Germline CDR1 is MDHEN and CDR2 is SYDVKM. The CDR3 is 14 residues long. The CDR3 DNA reads TGTGCCAGCGGCGGGAGTCCTCCCAAATACGAGCAGTACTTC. Residues: CASGGSPPKYEQYF.

CDR3 residues: CASSVGLGDEQFF. CDR3 DNA: TGTGCCAGCAGTGTGGGACTTGGGGATGAGCAGTTCTTC. The chain uses TRBV2 and TRBJ2-1; D is perhaps TRBD2 (6 bases). V was shortened by 4 bases and J by 8 bases, with 12 bases between the two germline ends. The CDR3 consists of 13 residues. Germline V gene sequence: CDR1 SNHLY, CDR2 FYNNEI.

This rearrangement joins TRBV6-5 to TRBJ2-5; TRBD2 agrees at 13 bases. From germline, CDR1 is MNHEY and CDR2 SVGAGI. V lost 2 bases to trimming and J lost 2 bases; unmatched junction nucleotides: 2. The CDR3 totals 16 residues. The CDR3 loop is CASSYALAGGQETQYF. For the CDR3, the DNA is TGTGCCAGCAGTTACGCACTAGCGGGGGGGCAAGAGACCCAGTACTTC.

The CDR3 loop is CASSPPSGLAGFSEQFF. The CDR3 DNA reads TGTGCCAGCTCACCACCCTCGGGACTAGCGGGATTCAGTGAGCAGTTCTTC. The chain employs TRBV18 and TRBJ2-1; TRBD2 agrees at 13 bases. Per germline, CDR1 KGHSH and CDR2 LQKENI. The V gene end was trimmed by 0 bases and the J gene end by 9 bases; junction bases not matched to a gene: 8. There are 17 residues in the CDR3.

V gene TRBV29-1 combines with J gene TRBJ1-1, with a possible D match to TRBD1 (5 bases). Germline V lookup: CDR1 SQVTM, CDR2 ANQGSEA. Deletions cut 6 bases from V and 4 bases from J, with 12 bases between. The CDR3 consists of 12 residues. The CDR3 nucleotides are TGCAGCGTGGCACAGGTCGGCACTGAAGCTTTCTTT. This translates into CSVAQVGTEAFF.

In this sample, this clone turned up once. The same CDR3 can be traced to other DNA sequences in this sample. V is TRBV5-4 and J is TRBJ1-1; 7 bases align to TRBD1. The CDR3 has 13 amino acids. Germline V gene sequence: CDR1 SGHNT, CDR2 YYREEE (reference sequence). V was pared by 3 bases and J by 11 bases, with 10 bases of the junction left unmatched. CDR3 coding DNA: TGTGCCAGCAGCTCCCCGACAGGGAGAGATGCTTTCTTT. Translation: CASSSPTGRDAFF.